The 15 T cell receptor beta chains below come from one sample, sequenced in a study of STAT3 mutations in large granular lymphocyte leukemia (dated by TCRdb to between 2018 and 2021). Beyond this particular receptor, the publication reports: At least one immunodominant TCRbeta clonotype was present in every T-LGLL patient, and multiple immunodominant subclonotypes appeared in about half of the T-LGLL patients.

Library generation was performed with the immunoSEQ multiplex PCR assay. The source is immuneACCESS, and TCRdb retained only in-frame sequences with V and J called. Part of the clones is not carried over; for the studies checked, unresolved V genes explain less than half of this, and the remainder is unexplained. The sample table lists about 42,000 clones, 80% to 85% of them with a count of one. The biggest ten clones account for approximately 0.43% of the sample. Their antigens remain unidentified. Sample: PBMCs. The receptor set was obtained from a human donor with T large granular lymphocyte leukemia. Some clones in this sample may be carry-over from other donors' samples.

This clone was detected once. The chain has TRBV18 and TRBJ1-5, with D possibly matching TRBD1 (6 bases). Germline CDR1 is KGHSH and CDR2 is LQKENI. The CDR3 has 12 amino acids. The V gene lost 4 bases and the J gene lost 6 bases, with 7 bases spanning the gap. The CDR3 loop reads CASSLTGQPQHF. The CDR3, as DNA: TGTGCCAGCTCACTGACAGGTCAGCCCCAGCATTTT.

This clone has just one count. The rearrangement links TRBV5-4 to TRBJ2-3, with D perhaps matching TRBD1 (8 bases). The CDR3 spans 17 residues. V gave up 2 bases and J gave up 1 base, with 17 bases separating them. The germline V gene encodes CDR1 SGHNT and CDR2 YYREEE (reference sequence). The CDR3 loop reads CASSFPRQGRGTDTQYF. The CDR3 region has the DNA TGTGCCAGCAGCTTCCCCCGACAGGGGAGGGGCACAGATACGCAGTATTTT.

CDR3 loop: CASSLGLASEQFF. CDR3 in DNA: TGTGCCAGCAGCTTAGGCCTAGCGTCTGAGCAGTTCTTC. The chain carries TRBV7-2 and TRBJ2-1, with D maybe TRBD2 (6 bases). Trimming took off 1 base at V and 9 bases at J, with 10 bases between the two ends. Germline-derived CDR1 and CDR2 are SGHTA and FQGNSA. This CDR3 contains 13 residues.

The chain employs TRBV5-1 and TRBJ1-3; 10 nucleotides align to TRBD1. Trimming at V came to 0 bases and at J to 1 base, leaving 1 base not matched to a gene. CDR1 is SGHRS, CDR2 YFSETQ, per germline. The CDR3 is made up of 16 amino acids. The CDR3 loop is CASSLADRGSGNTIYF. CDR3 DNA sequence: TGCGCCAGCAGCTTGGCGGACAGGGGGTCTGGAAACACCATATATTTT.

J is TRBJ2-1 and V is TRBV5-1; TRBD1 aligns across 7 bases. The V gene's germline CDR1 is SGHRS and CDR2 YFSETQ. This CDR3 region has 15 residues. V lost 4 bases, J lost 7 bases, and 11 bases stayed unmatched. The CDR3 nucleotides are TGCGCCAGCAGCCCGACGACAGGGATTGTTAATGAGCAGTTCTTC. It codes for CASSPTTGIVNEQFF.

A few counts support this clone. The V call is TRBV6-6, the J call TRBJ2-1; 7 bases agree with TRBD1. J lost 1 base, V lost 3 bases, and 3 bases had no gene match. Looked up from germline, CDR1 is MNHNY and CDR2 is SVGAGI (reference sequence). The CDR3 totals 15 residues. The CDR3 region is CASSYDRESYNEQFF. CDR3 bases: TGTGCCAGCAGTTATGACAGGGAATCCTACAATGAGCAGTTCTTC.

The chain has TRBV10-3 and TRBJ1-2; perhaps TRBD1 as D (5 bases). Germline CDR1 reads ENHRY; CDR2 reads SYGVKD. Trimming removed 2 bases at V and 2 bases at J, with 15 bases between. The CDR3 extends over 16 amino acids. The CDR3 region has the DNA TGTGCCATCAGTGAGCTATCGGTAGGGGCAAACTATGGCTACACCTTC. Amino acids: CAISELSVGANYGYTF.

Here the CDR3 DNA reads TGTGCCAGCAGCTCGCCGGGACAGGGGACAGATACGCAGTATTTT. This translates into CASSSPGQGTDTQYF. V gene TRBV5-4 combines with J gene TRBJ2-3; 10 bases fit TRBD1. The CDR3 covers 15 residues. Germline V gives CDR1 SGHNT, CDR2 YYREEE (reference sequence). V lost 3 bases and J lost 3; bases outside the gene matches: 4.

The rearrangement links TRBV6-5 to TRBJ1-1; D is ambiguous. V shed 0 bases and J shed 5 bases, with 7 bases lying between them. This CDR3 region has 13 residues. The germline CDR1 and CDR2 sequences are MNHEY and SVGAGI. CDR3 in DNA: TGTGCCAGCAGTTACTCTCACGTAACTGAAGCTTTCTTT. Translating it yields CASSYSHVTEAFF.

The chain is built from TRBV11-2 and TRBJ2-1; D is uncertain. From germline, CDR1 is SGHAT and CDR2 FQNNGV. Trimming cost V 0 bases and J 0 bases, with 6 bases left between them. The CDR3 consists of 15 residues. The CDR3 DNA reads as TGTGCCAGCAGCTTAGACGTCAACTCCTACAATGAGCAGTTCTTC. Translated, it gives CASSLDVNSYNEQFF.

DNA of the CDR3: TGCGCCCGCTGGGGACTAGCCACCACTAGCACAGATACGCAGTATTTT. Encoded protein: CARWGLATTSTDTQYF. This rearrangement joins TRBV10-1 to TRBJ2-3; TRBD2 matches at 9 bases. The V segment lost 11 bases and the J segment 0 bases; nucleotides outside the gene matches: 12. The CDR3 has 16 amino acids. The V gene's germline CDR1 is WNHNN and CDR2 SYGVQD (reference sequence).

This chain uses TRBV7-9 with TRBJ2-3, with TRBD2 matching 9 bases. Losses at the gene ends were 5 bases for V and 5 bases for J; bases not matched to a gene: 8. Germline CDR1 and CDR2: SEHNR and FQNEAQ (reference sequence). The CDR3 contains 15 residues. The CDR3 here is CASSHSGGRGDTQYF. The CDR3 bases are TGTGCCAGCAGCCATAGCGGGGGTCGAGGAGATACGCAGTATTTT.

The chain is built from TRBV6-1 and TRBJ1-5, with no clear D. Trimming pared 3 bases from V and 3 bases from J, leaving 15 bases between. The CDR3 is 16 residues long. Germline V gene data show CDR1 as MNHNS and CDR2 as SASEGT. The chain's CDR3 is CASSESRSLNNQPQHF. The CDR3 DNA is TGTGCCAGCAGTGAGAGCCGTTCCCTAAACAATCAGCCCCAGCATTTT.

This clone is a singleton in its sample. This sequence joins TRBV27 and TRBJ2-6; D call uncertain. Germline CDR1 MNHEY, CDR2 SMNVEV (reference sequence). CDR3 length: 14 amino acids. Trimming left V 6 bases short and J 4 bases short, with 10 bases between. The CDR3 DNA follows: TGTGCCAGCAGGCTAATGGGCGGGGCCAACGTCCTGACTTTC. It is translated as CASRLMGGANVLTF.

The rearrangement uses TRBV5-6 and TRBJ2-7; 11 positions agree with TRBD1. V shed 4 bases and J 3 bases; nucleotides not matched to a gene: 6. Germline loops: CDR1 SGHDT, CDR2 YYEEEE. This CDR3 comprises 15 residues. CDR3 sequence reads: CASSGPGTGGYEQYF. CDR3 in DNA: TGTGCCAGCAGCGGACCCGGGACAGGGGGCTACGAGCAGTACTTC.